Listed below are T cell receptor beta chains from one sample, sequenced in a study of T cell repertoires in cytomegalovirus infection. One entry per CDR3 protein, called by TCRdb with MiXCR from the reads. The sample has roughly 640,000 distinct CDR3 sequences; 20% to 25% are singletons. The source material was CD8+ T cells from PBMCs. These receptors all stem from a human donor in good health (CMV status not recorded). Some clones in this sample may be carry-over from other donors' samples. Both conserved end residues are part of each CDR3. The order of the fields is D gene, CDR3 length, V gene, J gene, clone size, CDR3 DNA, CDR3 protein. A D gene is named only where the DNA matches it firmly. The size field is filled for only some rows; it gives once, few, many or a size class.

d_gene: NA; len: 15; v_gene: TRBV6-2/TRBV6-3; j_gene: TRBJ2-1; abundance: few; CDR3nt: TGTGCCAGCAGTCAACCGGGACCCCGGCCGAATGAGCAGTTCTTC; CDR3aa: CASSQPGPRPNEQFF
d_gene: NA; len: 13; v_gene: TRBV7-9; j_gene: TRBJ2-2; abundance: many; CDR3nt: TGTGCCAGGGACAGCGCGAACACCGGGGAGCTGTTTTTT; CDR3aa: CARDSANTGELFF
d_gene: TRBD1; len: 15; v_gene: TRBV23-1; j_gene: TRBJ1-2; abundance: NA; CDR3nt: TGCGCCAGCAGTCAATTCAGACAGGGGGAGGATGGCTACACCTTC; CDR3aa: CASSQFRQGEDGYTF
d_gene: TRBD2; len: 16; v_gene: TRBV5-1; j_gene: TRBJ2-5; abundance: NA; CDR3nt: TGCGCCAGCAGCTCCCCTCGGGAGGGTCTTCAAGAGACCCAGTACTTC; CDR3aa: CASSSPREGLQETQYF
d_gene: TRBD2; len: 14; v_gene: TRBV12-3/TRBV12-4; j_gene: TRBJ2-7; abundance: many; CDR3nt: TGTGCCAGCACCCCGGGACTAGCGACGGACGAGCAGTACTTC; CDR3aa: CASTPGLATDEQYF
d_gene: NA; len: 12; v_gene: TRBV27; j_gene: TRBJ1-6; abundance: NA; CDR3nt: TGTACCAGCAGTTTAGAGGGAAGACCCCTCCACTTT; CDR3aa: CTSSLEGRPLHF
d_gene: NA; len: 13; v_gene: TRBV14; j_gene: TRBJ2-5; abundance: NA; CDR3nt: TGTGCCAGCAGCCAAGAACTCGAAGAGACCCAGTACTTC; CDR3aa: CASSQELEETQYF
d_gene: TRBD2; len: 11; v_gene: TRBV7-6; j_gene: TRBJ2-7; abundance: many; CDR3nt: TGTGCCAGCCGGGGGGACTACGAGCAGTACTTC; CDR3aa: CASRGDYEQYF
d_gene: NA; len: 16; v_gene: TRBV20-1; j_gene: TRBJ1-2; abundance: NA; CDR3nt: TGCAGTGCTAGCAGTGTACTAGACAGAGATAACTATGGCTACACCTTC; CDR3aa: CSASSVLDRDNYGYTF
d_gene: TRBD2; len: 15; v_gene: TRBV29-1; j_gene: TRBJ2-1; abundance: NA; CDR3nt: TGCAGCGTTGAAGGCGGACTAGTTAACTACAATGAGCAGTTCTTC; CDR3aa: CSVEGGLVNYNEQFF
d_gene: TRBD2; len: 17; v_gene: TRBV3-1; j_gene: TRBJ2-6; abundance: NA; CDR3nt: TGTGCCAGCAGCGGGCTAGCGGGGAAAGCTGGGGCCAACGTCCTGACTTTC; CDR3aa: CASSGLAGKAGANVLTF
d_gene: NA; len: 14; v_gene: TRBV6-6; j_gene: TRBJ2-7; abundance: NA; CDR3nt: TGTGCCAGCAACGCGGCGGGGACCCTTTACGATCAGTACTTC; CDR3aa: CASNAAGTLYDQYF
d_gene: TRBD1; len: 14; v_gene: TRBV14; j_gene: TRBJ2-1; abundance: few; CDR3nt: TGTGCCAGCAGTCACAGGGGGCGCGTCGATGAGCAGTTCTTC; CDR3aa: CASSHRGRVDEQFF
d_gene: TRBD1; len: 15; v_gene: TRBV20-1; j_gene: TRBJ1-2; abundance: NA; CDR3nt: TGCAGTGCTAGAGACCCTAGGGGGCCATTGGGTGGCTACACCTTC; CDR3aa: CSARDPRGPLGGYTF
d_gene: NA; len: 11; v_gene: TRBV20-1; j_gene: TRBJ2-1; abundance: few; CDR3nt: TGCAGTGCCAGGGGAGGGGATCGGCAGTTCTTC; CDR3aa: CSARGGDRQFF
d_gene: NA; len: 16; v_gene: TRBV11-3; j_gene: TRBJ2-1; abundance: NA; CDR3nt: TGTGCCAGCAGCCCGGTGGGGCCACGGGGTAACAATGAGCAGTTCTTC; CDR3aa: CASSPVGPRGNNEQFF